The present T cell receptor beta chain was sequenced within a study of blood T cell repertoires in COVID-19. Generated by immunoSEQ multiplex PCR, the TCRdb table keeps only in-frame clones and is missing some. The sample carries under 200,000 clones, 88% recorded once. A word on this clone: The same CDR3 arises from other DNA sequences in this sample as well.

The CDR3 consists of 13 residues. V lost 6 bases to trimming and J lost 0 bases, with 8 bases between them. The TCR was taken from a woman between 50 and 59 years old who had recovered from COVID-19. The V call is TRBV12-3 or TRBV12-4, the J call TRBJ1-1; no firm D call. The source material was PBMCs or T cells enriched from blood (not recorded which). DNA of the CDR3: TGTGCCAGCAGCGCTGGGCTGAACACTGAAGCTTTCTTT. Translated: CASSAGLNTEAFF.